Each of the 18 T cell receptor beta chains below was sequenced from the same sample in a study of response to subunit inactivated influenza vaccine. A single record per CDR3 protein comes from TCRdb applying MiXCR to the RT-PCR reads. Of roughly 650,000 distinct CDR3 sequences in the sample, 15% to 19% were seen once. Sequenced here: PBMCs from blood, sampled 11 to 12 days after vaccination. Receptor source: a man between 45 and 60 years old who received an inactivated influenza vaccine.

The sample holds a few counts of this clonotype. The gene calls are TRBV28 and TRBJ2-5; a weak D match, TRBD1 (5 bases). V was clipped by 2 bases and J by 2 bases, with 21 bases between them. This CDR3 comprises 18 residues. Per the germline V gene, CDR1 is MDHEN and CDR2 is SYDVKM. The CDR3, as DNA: TGTGCCAGCAGTTTACACCTTTCGGTAGGGGCCTCTCAAGAGACCCAGTACTTC. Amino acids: CASSLHLSVGASQETQYF.

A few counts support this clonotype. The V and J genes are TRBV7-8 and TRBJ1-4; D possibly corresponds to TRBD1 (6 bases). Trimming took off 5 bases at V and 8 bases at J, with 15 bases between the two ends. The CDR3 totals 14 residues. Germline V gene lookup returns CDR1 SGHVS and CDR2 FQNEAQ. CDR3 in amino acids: CASSLQGRGEKLFF. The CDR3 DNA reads TGTGCCAGCAGCCTCCAGGGAAGGGGGGAAAAACTGTTTTTT.

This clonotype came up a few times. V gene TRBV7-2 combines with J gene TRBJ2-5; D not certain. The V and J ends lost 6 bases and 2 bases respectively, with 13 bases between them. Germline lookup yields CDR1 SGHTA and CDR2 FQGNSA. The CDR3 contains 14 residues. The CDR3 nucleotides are TGTGCCAGCAGTATGACGGGTTCACAAGAGACCCAGTACTTC. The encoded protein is CASSMTGSQETQYF.

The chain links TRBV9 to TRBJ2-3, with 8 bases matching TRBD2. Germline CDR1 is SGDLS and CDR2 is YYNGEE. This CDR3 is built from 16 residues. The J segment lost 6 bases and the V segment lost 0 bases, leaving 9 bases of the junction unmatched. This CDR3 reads CASSVDSGGPRDTQYF. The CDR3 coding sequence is TGTGCCAGCAGCGTAGATTCGGGAGGGCCCCGGGATACGCAGTATTTT.

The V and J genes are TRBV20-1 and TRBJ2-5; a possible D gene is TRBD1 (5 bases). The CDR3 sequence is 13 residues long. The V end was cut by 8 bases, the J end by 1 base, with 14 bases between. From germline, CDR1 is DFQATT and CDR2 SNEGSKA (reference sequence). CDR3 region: CSKIDSAQETQYF. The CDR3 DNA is TGCAGTAAGATCGACAGTGCCCAAGAGACCCAGTACTTC.

The CDR3, as DNA: TGCAGTGCTAGAGATACCCTGGGCAGGGGGGACATCTACGAGCAGTACTTC. Residues: CSARDTLGRGDIYEQYF. The V and J genes are TRBV20-1 and TRBJ2-7, with D possibly being TRBD1 (7 bases). V was trimmed by 0 bases and J by 3 bases, leaving 21 bases between them. From germline, CDR1 is DFQATT and CDR2 SNEGSKA (reference sequence). CDR3 size: 17 residues.

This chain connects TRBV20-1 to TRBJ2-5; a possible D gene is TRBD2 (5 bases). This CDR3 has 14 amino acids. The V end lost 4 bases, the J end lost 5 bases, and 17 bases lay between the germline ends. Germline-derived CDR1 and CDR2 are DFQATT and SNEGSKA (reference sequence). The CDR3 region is CSAIPGNSRETQYF. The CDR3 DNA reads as TGCAGTGCTATCCCCGGGAACTCGAGGGAGACCCAGTACTTC.

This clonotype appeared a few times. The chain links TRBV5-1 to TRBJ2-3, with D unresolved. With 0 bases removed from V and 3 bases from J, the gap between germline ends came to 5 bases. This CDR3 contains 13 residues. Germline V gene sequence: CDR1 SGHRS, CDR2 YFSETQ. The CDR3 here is CASSLAQTDTQYF. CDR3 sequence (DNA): TGCGCCAGCAGCTTGGCCCAGACAGATACGCAGTATTTT.

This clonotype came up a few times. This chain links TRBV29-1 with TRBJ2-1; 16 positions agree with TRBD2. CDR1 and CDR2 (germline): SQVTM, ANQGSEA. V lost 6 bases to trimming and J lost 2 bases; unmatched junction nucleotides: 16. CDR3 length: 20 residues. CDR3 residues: CSVAPLGTSGRASPYNEQFF. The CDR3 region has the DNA TGCAGCGTCGCTCCCTTAGGGACTAGCGGGAGGGCCAGCCCCTACAATGAGCAGTTCTTC.

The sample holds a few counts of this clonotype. The CDR3 coding sequence is TGTGCCAGCAGTTTATTGGAGGGGGCGATTTCCTACAATGAGCAGTTCTTC. As protein: CASSLLEGAISYNEQFF. The V gene is TRBV28, the J gene TRBJ2-1, with D maybe TRBD1 (7 bases). V lost 1 base and J 1 base, leaving 14 bases between the germline ends. CDR3 length equals 17 residues. Germline V gene sequence: CDR1 MDHEN, CDR2 SYDVKM.

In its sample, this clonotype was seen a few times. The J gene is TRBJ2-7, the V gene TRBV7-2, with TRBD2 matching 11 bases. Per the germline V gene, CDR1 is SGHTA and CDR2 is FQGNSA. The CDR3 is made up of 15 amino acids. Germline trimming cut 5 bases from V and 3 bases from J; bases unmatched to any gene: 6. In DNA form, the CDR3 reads TGTGCCAGCAGCACCCGACTAGCGGGATTCTACGAGCAGTACTTC. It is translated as CASSTRLAGFYEQYF.

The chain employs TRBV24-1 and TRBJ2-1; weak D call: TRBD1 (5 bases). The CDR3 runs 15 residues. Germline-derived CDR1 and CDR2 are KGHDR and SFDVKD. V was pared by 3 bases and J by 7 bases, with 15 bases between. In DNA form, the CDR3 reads TGTGCCACCAGTGATAGGGGATACAGTTTGAATGAGCAGTTCTTC. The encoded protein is CATSDRGYSLNEQFF.

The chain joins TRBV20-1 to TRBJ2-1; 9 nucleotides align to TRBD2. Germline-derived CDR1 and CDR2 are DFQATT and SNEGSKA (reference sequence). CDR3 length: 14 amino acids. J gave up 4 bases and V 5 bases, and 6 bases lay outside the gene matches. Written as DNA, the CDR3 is TGCAGTGCTGATAGCGGGAGAGAGTACAATGAGCAGTTCTTC. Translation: CSADSGREYNEQFF.

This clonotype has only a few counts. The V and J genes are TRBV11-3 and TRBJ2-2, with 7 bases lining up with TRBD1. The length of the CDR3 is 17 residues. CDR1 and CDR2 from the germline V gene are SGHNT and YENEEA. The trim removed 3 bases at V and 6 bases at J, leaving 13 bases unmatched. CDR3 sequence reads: CASSLGDRAPYPGELFF. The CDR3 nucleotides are TGTGCCAGCAGCTTGGGAGACAGGGCTCCCTACCCCGGGGAGCTGTTTTTT.

The CDR3 is CATSAETGEQYF. The CDR3 DNA is TGTGCCACCTCGGCAGAGACAGGCGAGCAGTACTTC. The chain links TRBV24-1 to TRBJ2-7; a weak D match, TRBD1 (6 bases). Germline V gene data show CDR1 as KGHDR and CDR2 as SFDVKD. This CDR3 region has 12 residues. Trimming removed 9 bases at V and 6 bases at J, with 14 bases between.

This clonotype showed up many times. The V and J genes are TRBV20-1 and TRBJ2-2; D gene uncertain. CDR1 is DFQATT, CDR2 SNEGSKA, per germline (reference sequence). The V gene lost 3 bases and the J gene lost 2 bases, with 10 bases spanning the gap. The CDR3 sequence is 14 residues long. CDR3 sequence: CSASLLTNTGELFF. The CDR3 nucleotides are TGCAGTGCTAGTTTGCTAACTAACACCGGGGAGCTGTTTTTT.

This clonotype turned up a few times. For the CDR3, the DNA is TGTGCCAGCAGGTTCAACGCCATCTACGAGCAGTACTTC. This gives the protein CASRFNAIYEQYF. V and J are TRBV6-1 and TRBJ2-7; D remains ambiguous. The length of the CDR3 is 13 residues. Germline V gene data show CDR1 as MNHNS and CDR2 as SASEGT. V was pared by 6 bases and J by 3 bases, with 12 bases between.

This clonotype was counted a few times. This CDR3 reads CASSTVWDRERNQPQHF. The CDR3 bases are TGTGCCAGCTCAACCGTATGGGATCGGGAGCGCAATCAGCCCCAGCATTTT. V is TRBV28 and J is TRBJ1-5; D is undetermined. This CDR3 is built from 17 residues. Germline CDR1 is MDHEN and CDR2 is SYDVKM. Trimming took 8 bases from V and 2 from J, leaving 22 bases between them.